The entry below gives a single TCR beta chain sequence along with its context. What it recognizes is unknown. The sample is drawn from a study of T cell repertoires in cytomegalovirus infection. V gave up 0 bases and J gave up 0 bases; unmatched junction bases: 8. This CDR3 comprises 18 residues. CDR1 and CDR2 from the germline V gene are SGHTA and FQGNSA. A single record per CDR3 protein comes from TCRdb applying MiXCR to the reads. The sample lists over 50,000 distinct CDR3 sequences, around 20% seen once, with around 70% in the top ten. The TCR originated in a human donor in good health (CMV status not recorded). Some clones in this sample may be carry-over from other donors' samples. Source: CD8+ T cells from cultured PBMCs, taken from culture after CMV antigen stimulation. This sequence joins TRBV7-2 and TRBJ1-2; 9 bases align to TRBD1. CDR3 sequence: CASSLAETGGNPNYGYTF. CDR3 coding DNA: TGTGCCAGCAGCTTAGCGGAGACAGGGGGGAACCCTAACTATGGCTACACCTTC.